This T cell receptor beta chain is from a study of T cells in Graves' hyperthyroidism and ophthalmopathy. Looked up from germline, CDR1 is LGHDT and CDR2 is YNNKEL (reference sequence). V gave up 4 bases and J gave up 4 bases, with 23 bases separating them. This CDR3 region has 18 residues. There were TCR beta CDR3 regions amplified from RNA transcripts. Carried out on the TCR CDR3, a first-round RT-PCR used the HTBI primer set. One entry per CDR3 protein, called by TCRdb with MiXCR from the multiplex PCR reads. The repertoire holds 330,000 or so distinct CDR3 sequences, with 15% to 20% as singletons. Study observations and caveats: Stable hyperthyroidism and ophthalmopathy were separated using 13 V-J signatures. Within blood appeared most thyroid clonotypes that had expanded above 0.001.

In regard to this clonotype: Its antigen is still unknown.

The chain couples TRBV3-1 to TRBJ1-3; tentative D call: TRBD1 (5 bases). The receptor was isolated from a woman between 35 and 50 years old with Graves' ophthalmopathy. Material: blood. As DNA, the CDR3 is TGTGCCAGCAGCCGCACTGACCTAATTACAGGATGGGGAAACACCATATATTTT. Translation: CASSRTDLITGWGNTIYF.